Listed below are T cell receptor beta chains from one sample, sequenced in a study of shared clonotypes between healthy human individuals. Using immunoSEQ multiplex PCR, the repertoire was profiled, and TCRdb retains in-frame clones only, with some absent. The sample includes 1 million to 1.2 million clones, 77% of them seen just once. Sequencing was carried out using memory CD4+ T cells from PBMCs. These receptors came from a man in his late teens or twenties in good health. Some clones in this sample may be carry-over from other donors' samples. The CDR3 runs from the conserved cysteine through the conserved F or W. The D gene is left open where the match is weak. The size of a clone is reported for some rows only, either as once, few or many, or as a class for expanded clones.

size	V	D	J	CDR3	DNA
few	TRBV11-2	TRBD1	TRBJ2-3	CASSNLAGGADTQYF	TGTGCCAGCAGCAACTTGGCAGGGGGTGCAGATACGCAGTATTTT
once	TRBV10-3	-	TRBJ1-3	CAISDGRGGGNTIYF	TGTGCCATCAGTGACGGCAGGGGAGGTGGAAACACCATATATTTT
-	TRBV1	-	TRBJ2-2	CTSRSGLAGNTGELFF	TGCACCAGCAGGTCGGGACTAGCGGGAAACACCGGGGAGCTGTTTTTT
-	TRBV11-3	TRBD1	TRBJ2-2	CASSLGTGGAKLFF	TGTGCCAGCAGCTTAGGGACAGGGGGCGCGAAGCTGTTTTTT
once	TRBV5-6	-	TRBJ2-3	CASTPGGATDTQYF	TGTGCCAGCACCCCTGGAGGGGCGACAGATACGCAGTATTTT
-	TRBV19	-	TRBJ2-7	CASSSTSFSYEQYF	TGTGCCAGTAGTTCGACTAGTTTTTCCTACGAGCAGTACTTC
-	TRBV11-2	-	TRBJ2-2	CASSLDLAGYTGELFF	TGTGCCAGCAGCTTAGATCTTGCGGGGTACACCGGGGAGCTGTTTTTT
-	TRBV7-2	-	TRBJ2-3	CASSNTIGSAQYF	TGTGCCAGCAGCAACACGATCGGGAGTGCCCAGTATTTT
-	TRBV18	TRBD1	TRBJ1-1	CASSPYPGQGATEAFF	TGTGCCAGCTCACCATATCCGGGACAGGGGGCAACTGAAGCTTTCTTT
-	TRBV9	-	TRBJ2-1	CASSVDVDSSYNEQFF	TGTGCCAGCAGCGTAGATGTGGACAGCTCCTACAATGAGCAGTTCTTC
-	TRBV7-6	TRBD2	TRBJ2-7	CASSGLAGHEQYF	TGTGCCAGTTCCGGACTAGCGGGTCACGAGCAGTACTTC
few	TRBV29-1	-	TRBJ1-1	CSVAGVGDTEAFF	TGCAGCGTGGCAGGGGTGGGGGACACTGAAGCTTTCTTT
-	TRBV7-3	-	TRBJ1-1	CASSEGNTEAFF	TGTGCCAGCAGCGAGGGGAACACTGAAGCTTTCTTT
-	TRBV5-1	-	TRBJ1-1	CASRPSSGTEAFF	TGCGCCAGTCGACCCTCGAGTGGCACTGAAGCTTTCTTT
few	TRBV7-6	TRBD2	TRBJ2-1	CASSPSASAGDNEQFF	TGTGCCAGCAGCCCATCTGCCTCTGCGGGAGACAATGAGCAGTTCTTC
-	TRBV4-2	TRBD2	TRBJ2-7	CASSRGSSGESEQYF	TGTGCCAGCAGCCGAGGTTCTAGCGGGGAGAGCGAGCAGTACTTC
few	TRBV5-6	TRBD2	TRBJ2-5	CASSKTSGRWETQYF	TGTGCCAGCAGCAAGACTAGCGGGAGATGGGAGACCCAGTACTTC
-	TRBV6-5	-	TRBJ1-2	CASSPDGRIYGYTF	TGTGCCAGCAGCCCGGACGGAAGAATCTATGGCTACACCTTC
-	TRBV27	TRBD1	TRBJ2-1	CASIKKGTGVYNEQFF	TGTGCCAGCATAAAAAAAGGGACAGGGGTTTACAATGAGCAGTTCTTC
-	TRBV7-6	-	TRBJ2-3	CASSLEVGADTQYF	TGTGCCAGCAGCTTAGAGGTGGGCGCAGATACGCAGTATTTT
-	TRBV27	-	TRBJ2-1	CASSFEPPSSYNEQFF	TGTGCCAGCAGTTTTGAGCCGCCCAGCTCCTACAATGAGCAGTTCTTC
-	TRBV11-2	-	TRBJ2-1	CASSLGGGVRYNEQFF	TGTGCCAGCAGCTTGGGTGGGGGAGTGCGCTACAATGAGCAGTTCTTC
-	TRBV4-3	-	TRBJ1-2	CASSQAPGIYGYTF	TGCGCCAGCAGCCAAGCTCCGGGGATCTATGGCTACACCTTC
-	TRBV7-9	-	TRBJ1-4	CASSRQVNEKLFF	TGTGCCAGCAGTCGACAGGTGAATGAAAAACTGTTTTTT
few	TRBV28	-	TRBJ1-2	CASRPWGGYGYTF	TGTGCCAGCAGGCCATGGGGCGGCTATGGCTACACCTTC
few	TRBV5-1	-	TRBJ1-2	CASSLDGHGYTF	TGCGCCAGCAGCTTGGATGGCCATGGCTACACCTTC
-	TRBV29-1	-	TRBJ1-1	CSVSEGRETEAFF	TGCAGCGTTAGTGAGGGCAGAGAAACTGAAGCTTTCTTT
-	TRBV30	-	TRBJ1-2	CAWSILTGRGYTF	TGTGCCTGGAGTATCCTGACGGGGAGAGGCTACACCTTC
-	TRBV7-2	-	TRBJ1-5	CASSSALNQPQHF	TGTGCCAGCAGCTCCGCACTAAATCAGCCCCAGCATTTT
-	TRBV18	-	TRBJ1-4	CASFTGFGEKLFF	TGTGCCAGCTTTACAGGGTTTGGTGAAAAACTGTTTTTT
-	TRBV19	-	TRBJ1-3	CASSIETASRGNTIYF	TGTGCCAGTAGTATAGAGACAGCTTCTCGTGGAAACACCATATATTTT
-	TRBV5-1	TRBD2	TRBJ2-3	CASSLEPSGSTDTQYF	TGCGCCAGCAGCTTGGAACCGAGCGGGAGTACAGATACGCAGTATTTT
-	TRBV16	-	TRBJ2-7	CASSHYGGRFPYEQYF	TGTGCCAGCAGCCACTACGGGGGCCGCTTTCCCTACGAGCAGTACTTC